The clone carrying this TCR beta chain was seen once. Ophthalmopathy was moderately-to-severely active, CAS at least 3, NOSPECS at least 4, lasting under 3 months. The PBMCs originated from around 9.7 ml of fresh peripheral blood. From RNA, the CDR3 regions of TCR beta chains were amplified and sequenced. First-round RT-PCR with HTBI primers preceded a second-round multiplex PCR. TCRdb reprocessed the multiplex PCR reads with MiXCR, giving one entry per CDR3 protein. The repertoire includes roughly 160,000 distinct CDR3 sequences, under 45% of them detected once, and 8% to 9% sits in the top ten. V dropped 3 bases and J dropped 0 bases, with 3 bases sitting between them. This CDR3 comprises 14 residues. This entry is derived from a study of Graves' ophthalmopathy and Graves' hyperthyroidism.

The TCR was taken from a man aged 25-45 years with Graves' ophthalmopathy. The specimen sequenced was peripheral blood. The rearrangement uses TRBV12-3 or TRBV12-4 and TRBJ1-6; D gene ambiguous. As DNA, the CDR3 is TGTGCCAGCAGTTTCAGCTCCTATAATTCACCCCTCCACTTT. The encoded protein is CASSFSSYNSPLHF.